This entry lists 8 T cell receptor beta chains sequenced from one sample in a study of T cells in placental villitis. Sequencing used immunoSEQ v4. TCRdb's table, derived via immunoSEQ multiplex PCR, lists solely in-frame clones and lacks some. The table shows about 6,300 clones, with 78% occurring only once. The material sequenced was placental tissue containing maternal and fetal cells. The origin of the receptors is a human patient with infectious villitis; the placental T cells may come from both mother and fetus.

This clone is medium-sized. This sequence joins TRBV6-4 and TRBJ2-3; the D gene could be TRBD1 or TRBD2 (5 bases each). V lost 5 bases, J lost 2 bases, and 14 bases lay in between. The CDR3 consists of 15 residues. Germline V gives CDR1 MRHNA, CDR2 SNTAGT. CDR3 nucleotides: TGTGCCAGCAGTCTATCGGGACGGCTCACAGATACGCAGTATTTT. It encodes CASSLSGRLTDTQYF.

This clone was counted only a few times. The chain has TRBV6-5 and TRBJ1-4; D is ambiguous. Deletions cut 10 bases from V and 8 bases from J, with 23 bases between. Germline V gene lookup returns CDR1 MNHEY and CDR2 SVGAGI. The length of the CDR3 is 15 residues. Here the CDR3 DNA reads TGTGCCAACCCCCCGGGGTTGGCGTTTGGAGAAAAACTGTTTTTT. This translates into CANPPGLAFGEKLFF.

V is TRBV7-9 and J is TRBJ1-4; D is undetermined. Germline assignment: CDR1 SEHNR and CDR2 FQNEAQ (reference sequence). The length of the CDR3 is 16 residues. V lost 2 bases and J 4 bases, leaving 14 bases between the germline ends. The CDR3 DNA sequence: TGTGCCAGCAGCTTAAAACCGACTTTCAATAATGAAAAACTGTTTTTT. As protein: CASSLKPTFNNEKLFF.

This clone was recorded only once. Here the CDR3 DNA reads TGTGCCAGCATCGAAAGCTCCTACGAGCAGTACTTC. It specifies CASIESSYEQYF. The J gene is TRBJ2-7, the V gene TRBV6-5; no clear D gene. Germline V gives CDR1 MNHEY, CDR2 SVGAGI. The CDR3 totals 12 residues. The ends were cut back, 7 bases at V and 0 bases at J, with 7 bases in the middle.

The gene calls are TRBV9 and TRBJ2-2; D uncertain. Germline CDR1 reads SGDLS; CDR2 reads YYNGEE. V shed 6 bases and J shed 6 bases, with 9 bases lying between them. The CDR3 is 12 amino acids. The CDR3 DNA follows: TGTGCCAGCAACTTCTCCGCCGGGGAGCTGTTTTTT. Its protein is CASNFSAGELFF.

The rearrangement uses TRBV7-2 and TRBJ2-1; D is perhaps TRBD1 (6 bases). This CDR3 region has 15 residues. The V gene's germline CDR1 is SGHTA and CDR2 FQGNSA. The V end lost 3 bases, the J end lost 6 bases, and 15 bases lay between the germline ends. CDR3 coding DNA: TGTGCCAGCAGCTTCCCAGGGGCATCGGGCAATGAGCAGTTCTTC. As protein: CASSFPGASGNEQFF.

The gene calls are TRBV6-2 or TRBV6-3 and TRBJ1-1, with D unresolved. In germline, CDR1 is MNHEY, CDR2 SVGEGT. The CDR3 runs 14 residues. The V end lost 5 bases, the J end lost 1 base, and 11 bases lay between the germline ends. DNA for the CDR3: TGTGCCAGCAGTGACACCGCCGGGAACACTGAAGCTTTCTTT. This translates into CASSDTAGNTEAFF.

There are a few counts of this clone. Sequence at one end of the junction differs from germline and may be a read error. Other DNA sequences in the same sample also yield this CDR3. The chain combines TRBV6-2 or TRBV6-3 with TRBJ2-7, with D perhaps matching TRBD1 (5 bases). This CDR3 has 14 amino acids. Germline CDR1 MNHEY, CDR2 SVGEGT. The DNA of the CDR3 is TGTGCCAGCAGTTATGGGGCAGGGTTGGACGAGCAATACTTC. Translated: CASSYGAGLDEQYF.